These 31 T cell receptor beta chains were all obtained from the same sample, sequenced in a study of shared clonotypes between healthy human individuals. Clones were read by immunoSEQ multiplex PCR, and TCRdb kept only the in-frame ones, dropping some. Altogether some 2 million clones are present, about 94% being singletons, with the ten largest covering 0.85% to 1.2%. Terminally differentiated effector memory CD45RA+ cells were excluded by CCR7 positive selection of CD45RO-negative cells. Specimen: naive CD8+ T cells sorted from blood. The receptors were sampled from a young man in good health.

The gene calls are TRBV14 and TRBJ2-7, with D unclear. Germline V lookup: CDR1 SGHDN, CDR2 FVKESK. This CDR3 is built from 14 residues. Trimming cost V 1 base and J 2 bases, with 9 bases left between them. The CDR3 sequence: CASSQGLQPYEQYF. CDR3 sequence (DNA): TGTGCCAGCAGCCAAGGACTTCAACCCTACGAGCAGTACTTC.

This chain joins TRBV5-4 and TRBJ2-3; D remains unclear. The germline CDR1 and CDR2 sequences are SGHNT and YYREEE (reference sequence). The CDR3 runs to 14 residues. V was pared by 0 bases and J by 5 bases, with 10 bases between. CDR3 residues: CASSLDSVEDTQYF. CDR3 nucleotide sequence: TGTGCCAGCAGCTTGGACAGCGTAGAAGATACGCAGTATTTT.

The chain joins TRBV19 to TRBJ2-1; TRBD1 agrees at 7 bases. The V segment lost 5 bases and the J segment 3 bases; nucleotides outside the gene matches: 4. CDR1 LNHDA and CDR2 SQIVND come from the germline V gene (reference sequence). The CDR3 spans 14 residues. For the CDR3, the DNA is TGTGCCAGTAGTCGGCAGGGGGACTACAATGAGCAGTTCTTC. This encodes CASSRQGDYNEQFF. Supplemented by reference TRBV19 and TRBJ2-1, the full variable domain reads DGGITQSPKYLFRKEGQNVTLSCEQNLNHDAMYWYRQDPGQGLRLIYYSQIVNDFQKGDIAEGYSVSREKKESFPLTVTSAQKNPTAFYLCASSRQGDYNEQFFGPGTRLTVL.

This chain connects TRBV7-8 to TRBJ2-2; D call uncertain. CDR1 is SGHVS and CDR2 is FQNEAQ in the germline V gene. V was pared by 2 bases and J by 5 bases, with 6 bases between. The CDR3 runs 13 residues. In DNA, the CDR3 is TGTGCCAGCAGCTTAATGGGGACCGGGGAGCTGTTTTTT. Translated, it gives CASSLMGTGELFF.

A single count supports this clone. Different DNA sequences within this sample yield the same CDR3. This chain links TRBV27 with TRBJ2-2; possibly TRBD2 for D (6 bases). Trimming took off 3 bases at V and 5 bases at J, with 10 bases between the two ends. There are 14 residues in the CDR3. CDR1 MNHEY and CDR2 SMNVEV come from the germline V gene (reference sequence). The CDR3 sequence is CASSFLGSTGELFF. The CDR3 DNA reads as TGTGCCAGCAGTTTCCTCGGGAGTACCGGGGAGCTGTTTTTT.

The CDR3 here is CASSYSPGPHEKLFF. The CDR3 coding sequence is TGTGCCAGCAGTTACTCGCCGGGACCCCATGAAAAACTGTTTTTT. The chain carries TRBV6-5 and TRBJ1-4; D might be TRBD1 (5 bases). The CDR3 length is 15 residues. The V and J ends lost 0 bases and 6 bases respectively, with 11 bases between them. The germline V gene encodes CDR1 MNHEY and CDR2 SVGAGI.

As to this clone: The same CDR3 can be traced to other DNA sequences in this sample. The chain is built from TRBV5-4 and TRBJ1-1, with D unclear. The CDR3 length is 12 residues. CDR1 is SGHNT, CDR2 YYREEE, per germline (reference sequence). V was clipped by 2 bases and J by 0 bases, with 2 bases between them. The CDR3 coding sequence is TGTGCCAGCAGCTTACTGAACACTGAAGCTTTCTTT. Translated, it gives CASSLLNTEAFF.

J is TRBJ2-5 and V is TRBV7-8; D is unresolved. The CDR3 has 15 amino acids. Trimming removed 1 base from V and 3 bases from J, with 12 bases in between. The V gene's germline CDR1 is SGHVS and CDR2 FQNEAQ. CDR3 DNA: TGTGCCAGCAGCTTAGATGGAGATTCGAAAGAGACCCAGTACTTC. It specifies CASSLDGDSKETQYF.

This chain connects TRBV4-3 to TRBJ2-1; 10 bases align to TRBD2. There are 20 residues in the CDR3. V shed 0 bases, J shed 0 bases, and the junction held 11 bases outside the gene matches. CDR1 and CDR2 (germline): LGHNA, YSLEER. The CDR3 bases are TGCGCCAGCAGCCAAGATTTCCCCGGGACTAGCGACAGCTCCTACAATGAGCAGTTCTTC. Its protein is CASSQDFPGTSDSSYNEQFF.

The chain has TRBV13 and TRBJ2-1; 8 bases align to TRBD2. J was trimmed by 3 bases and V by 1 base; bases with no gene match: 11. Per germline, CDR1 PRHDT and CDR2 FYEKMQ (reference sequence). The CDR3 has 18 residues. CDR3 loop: CASSLVSGGPTLYNEQFF. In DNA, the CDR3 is TGTGCCAGCAGCTTAGTATCGGGAGGGCCCACCCTCTACAATGAGCAGTTCTTC.

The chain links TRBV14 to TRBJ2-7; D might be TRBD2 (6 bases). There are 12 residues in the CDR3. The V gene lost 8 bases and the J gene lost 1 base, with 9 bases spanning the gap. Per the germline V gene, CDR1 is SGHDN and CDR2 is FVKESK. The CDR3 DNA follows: TGTGCCAGCGGAGGGCCTTCCTACGAGCAGTACTTC. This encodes CASGGPSYEQYF. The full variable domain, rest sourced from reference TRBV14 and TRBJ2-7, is EAGVTQFPSHSVIEKGQTVTLRCDPISGHDNLYWYRRVMGKEIKFLLHFVKESKQDESGMPNNRFLAERTGGTYSTLKVQPAELEDSGVYFCASGGPSYEQYFGPGTRLTVT.

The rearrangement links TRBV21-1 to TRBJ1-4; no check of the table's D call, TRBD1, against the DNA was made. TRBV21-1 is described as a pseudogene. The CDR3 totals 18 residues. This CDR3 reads CASSKDHRDRETNEKLFF. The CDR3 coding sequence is TGTGCCAGCAGCAAAGATCATCGGGACAGGGAAACTAATGAAAAACTGTTTTTT.

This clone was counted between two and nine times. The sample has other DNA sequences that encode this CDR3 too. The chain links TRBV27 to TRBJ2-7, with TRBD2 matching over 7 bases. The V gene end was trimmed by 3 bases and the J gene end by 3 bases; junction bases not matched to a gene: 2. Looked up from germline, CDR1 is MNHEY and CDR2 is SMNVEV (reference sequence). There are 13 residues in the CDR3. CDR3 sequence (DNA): TGTGCCAGCAGTTTGGGGGGGATCTACGAGCAGTACTTC. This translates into CASSLGGIYEQYF.

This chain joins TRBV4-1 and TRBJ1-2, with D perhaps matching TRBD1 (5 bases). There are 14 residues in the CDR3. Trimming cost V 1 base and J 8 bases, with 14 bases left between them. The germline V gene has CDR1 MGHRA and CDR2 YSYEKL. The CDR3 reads CASSQVGELGGYTF. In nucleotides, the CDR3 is TGCGCCAGCAGCCAAGTGGGGGAGCTTGGGGGCTACACCTTC.

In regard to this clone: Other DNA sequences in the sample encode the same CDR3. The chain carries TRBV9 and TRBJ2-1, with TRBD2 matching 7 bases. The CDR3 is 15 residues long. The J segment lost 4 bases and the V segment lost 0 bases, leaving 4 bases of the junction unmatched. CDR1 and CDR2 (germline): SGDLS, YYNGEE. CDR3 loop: CASSVGLADYNEQFF. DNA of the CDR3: TGTGCCAGCAGCGTAGGACTAGCAGATTACAATGAGCAGTTCTTC. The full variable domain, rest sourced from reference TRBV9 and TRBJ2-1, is DSGVTQTPKHLITATGQRVTLRCSPRSGDLSVYWYQQSLDQGLQFLIQYYNGEERAKGNILERFSAQQFPDLHSELNLSSLELGDSALYFCASSVGLADYNEQFFGPGTRLTVL.

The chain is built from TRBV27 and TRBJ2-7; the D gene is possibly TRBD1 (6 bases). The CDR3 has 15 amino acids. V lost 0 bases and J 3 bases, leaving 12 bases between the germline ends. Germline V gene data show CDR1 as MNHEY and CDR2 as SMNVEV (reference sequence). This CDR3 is CASSLSTGPLYEQYF. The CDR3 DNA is TGTGCCAGCAGTTTATCGACAGGTCCCCTCTACGAGCAGTACTTC.

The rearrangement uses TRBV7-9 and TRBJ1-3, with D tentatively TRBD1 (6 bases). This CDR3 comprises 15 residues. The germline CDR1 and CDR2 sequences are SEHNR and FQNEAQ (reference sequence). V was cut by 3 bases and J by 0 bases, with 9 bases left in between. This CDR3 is CASSFGRGSGNTIYF. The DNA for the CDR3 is TGTGCCAGCAGCTTCGGCAGGGGCTCTGGAAACACCATATATTTT. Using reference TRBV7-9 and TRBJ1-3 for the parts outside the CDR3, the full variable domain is DTGVSQNPRHKITKRGQNVTFRCDPISEHNRLYWYRQTLGQGPEFLTYFQNEAQLEKSRLLSDRFSAERPKGSFSTLEIQRTEQGDSAMYLCASSFGRGSGNTIYFGEGSWLTVV.

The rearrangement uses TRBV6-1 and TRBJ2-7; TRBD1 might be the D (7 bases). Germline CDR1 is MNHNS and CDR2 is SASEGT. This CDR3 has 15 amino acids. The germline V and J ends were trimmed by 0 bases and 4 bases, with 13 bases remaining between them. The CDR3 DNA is TGTGCCAGCAGTGAAGCGAGCAGGGGGAGGTACGAGCAGTACTTC. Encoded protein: CASSEASRGRYEQYF.

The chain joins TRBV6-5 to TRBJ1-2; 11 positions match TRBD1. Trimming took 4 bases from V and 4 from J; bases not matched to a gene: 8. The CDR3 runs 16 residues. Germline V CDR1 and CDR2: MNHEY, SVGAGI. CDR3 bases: TGTGCCAGCAGTTGGACAGGGGGCGCATCCGGCTATGGCTACACCTTC. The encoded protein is CASSWTGGASGYGYTF.

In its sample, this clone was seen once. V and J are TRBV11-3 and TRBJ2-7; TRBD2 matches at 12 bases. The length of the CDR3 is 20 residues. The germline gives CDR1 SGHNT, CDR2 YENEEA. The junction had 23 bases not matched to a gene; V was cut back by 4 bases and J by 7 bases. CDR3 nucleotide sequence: TGTGCCAGCAGCTCGAAGGTACTAGCGGGAGGCCCCTGGGATGACTGGGAGCAGTACTTC. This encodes CASSSKVLAGGPWDDWEQYF.

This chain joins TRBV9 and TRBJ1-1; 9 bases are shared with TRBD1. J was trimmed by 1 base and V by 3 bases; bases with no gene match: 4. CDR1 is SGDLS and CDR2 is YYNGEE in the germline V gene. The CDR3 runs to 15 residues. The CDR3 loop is CASSAGQGANTEAFF. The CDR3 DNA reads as TGTGCCAGCAGCGCGGGACAGGGAGCGAACACTGAAGCTTTCTTT.

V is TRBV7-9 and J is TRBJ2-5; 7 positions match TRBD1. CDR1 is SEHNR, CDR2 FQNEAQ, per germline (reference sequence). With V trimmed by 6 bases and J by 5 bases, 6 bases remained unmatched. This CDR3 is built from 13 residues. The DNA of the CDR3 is TGTGCCAGCAGAGGGCAGGGGGAGGAGACCCAGTACTTC. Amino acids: CASRGQGEETQYF.

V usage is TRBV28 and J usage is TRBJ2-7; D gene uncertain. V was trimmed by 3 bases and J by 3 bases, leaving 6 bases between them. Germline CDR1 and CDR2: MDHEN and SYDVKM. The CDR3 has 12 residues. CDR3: CASSLAYYEQYF. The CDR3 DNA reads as TGTGCCAGCAGTTTGGCCTACTACGAGCAGTACTTC. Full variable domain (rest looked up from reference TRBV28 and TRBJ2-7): DVKVTQSSRYLVKRTGEKVFLECVQDMDHENMFWYRQDPGLGLRLIYFSYDVKMKEKGDIPEGYSVSREKKERFSLILESASTNQTSMYLCASSLAYYEQYFGPGTRLTVT.

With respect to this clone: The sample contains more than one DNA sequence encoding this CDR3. In DNA, the CDR3 is TGTGCCAGCAGTTACTCGGGACAGGGAGACGAGCAGTACTTC. Encoded protein: CASSYSGQGDEQYF. This chain uses TRBV6-5 with TRBJ2-7; TRBD1 matches 9 bases. With 0 bases clipped from V and 5 bases from J, the junction kept 2 bases outside the gene matches. Germline V gives CDR1 MNHEY, CDR2 SVGAGI. This CDR3 spans 14 amino acids.

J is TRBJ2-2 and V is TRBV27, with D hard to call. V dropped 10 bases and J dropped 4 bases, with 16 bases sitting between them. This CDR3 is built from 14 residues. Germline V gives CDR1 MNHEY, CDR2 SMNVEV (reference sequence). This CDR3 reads CATVPHLGTGELFF. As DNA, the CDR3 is TGTGCCACTGTGCCCCACTTAGGCACCGGGGAGCTGTTTTTT.

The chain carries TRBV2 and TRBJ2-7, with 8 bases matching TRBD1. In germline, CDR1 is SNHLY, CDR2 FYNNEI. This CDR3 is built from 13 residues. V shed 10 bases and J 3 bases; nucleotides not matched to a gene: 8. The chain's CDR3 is CAMRDRTRYEQYF. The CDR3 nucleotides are TGTGCCATGAGGGACAGGACTCGCTACGAGCAGTACTTC.

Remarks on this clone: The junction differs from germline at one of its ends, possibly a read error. The CDR3 region is CSVGGMANIEAFF. CDR3 nucleotide sequence: TGCAGCGTTGGTGGGATGGCGAACATTGAAGCTTTCTTT. The chain employs TRBV29-1 and TRBJ1-1; D unclear. CDR3 length equals 13 residues. CDR1 is SQVTM and CDR2 is ANQGSEA in the germline V gene.

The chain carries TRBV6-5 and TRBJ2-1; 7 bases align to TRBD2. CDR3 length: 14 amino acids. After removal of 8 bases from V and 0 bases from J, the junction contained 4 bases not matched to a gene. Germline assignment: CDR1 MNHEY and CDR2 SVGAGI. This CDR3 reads CASWRGTSYNEQFF. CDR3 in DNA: TGTGCCAGCTGGCGGGGGACCTCCTACAATGAGCAGTTCTTC.

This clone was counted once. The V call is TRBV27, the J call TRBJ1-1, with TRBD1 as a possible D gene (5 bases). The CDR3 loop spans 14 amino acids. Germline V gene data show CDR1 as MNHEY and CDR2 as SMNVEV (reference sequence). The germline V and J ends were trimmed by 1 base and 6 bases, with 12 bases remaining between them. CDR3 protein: CASSLLRGSAEAFF. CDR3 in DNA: TGTGCCAGCAGTTTATTACGGGGGTCAGCTGAAGCTTTCTTT.

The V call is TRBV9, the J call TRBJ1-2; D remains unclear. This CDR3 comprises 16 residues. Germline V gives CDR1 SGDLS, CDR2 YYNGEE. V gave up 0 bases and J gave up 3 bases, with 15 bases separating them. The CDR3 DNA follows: TGTGCCAGCAGCGTAGAGAAAACGGGTAGTGACTATGGCTACACCTTC. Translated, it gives CASSVEKTGSDYGYTF.

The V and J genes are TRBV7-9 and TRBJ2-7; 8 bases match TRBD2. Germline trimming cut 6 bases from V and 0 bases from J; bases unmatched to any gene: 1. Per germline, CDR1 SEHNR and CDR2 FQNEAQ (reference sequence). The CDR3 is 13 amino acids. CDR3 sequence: CASRSGSSYEQYF. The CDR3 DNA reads TGTGCCAGCAGAAGCGGGAGCTCCTACGAGCAGTACTTC.